The 24 T cell receptor beta chains below all came from one sample that was sequenced in a study of HIV-infected patients and healthy controls. Roughly three months, about 14 weeks, into antiretroviral therapy, follow-up blood was collected. No cell fractionation was done, so the repertoire covers all unsorted peripheral blood T cells. Reverse transcription used approximately 500 ng RNA and constant-region primers for alpha and beta. Separate chain-specific third strand synthesis with multiplexing indices produced the alpha and beta libraries. TCRdb ran MiXCR on the 5' RACE reads and lists one entry per CDR3 protein. The sample contains roughly 9,800 distinct CDR3 sequences, 5.5% to 7% of which appear only once. The source was blood, collected during antiretroviral therapy. The origin of the receptors is an adult with HIV infection. The donor label of this sample is uncertain.

This clonotype has a handful of counts. V gene TRBV19 combines with J gene TRBJ2-1; 9 nucleotides match TRBD2. Germline CDR1 is LNHDA and CDR2 is SQIVND (reference sequence). Trimming took 2 bases from V and 4 from J; bases not matched to a gene: 6. The CDR3 is made up of 16 amino acids. CDR3 amino acids: CASSIFSGGPYNEQFF. The CDR3 DNA follows: TGTGCCAGTAGTATATTCAGCGGGGGGCCGTACAATGAGCAGTTCTTC.

The sample holds many counts of this clonotype. The CDR3 reads CASQSWTGGAVQPQHF. CDR3 nucleotide sequence: TGTGCCAGCCAATCCTGGACAGGGGGAGCGGTTCAGCCCCAGCATTTT. The V gene is TRBV12-3 or TRBV12-4, the J gene TRBJ1-5, with 10 bases that match TRBD1. This CDR3 spans 16 amino acids. V lost 8 bases to trimming and J lost 6 bases; unmatched junction nucleotides: 13.

This clonotype was counted many times. The rearrangement links TRBV5-1 to TRBJ2-1, with D possibly matching TRBD2 (6 bases). Trimming cost V 7 bases and J 8 bases, with 16 bases left between them. Germline V gene data show CDR1 as SGHRS and CDR2 as YFSETQ. There are 13 residues in the CDR3. CDR3 nucleotides: TGCGCCAGCCGGACTTCCGAGCGGGATGAGCAGTTCTTC. Protein product: CASRTSERDEQFF.

This clonotype is judged medium-sized. The rearrangement uses TRBV12-3 or TRBV12-4 and TRBJ2-3, with a possible D match to TRBD2 (6 bases). This CDR3 has 15 amino acids. V was cut by 3 bases and J by 3 bases, with 13 bases left in between. In DNA, the CDR3 is TGTGCCAGCAGTTTTTCGGGAGTTGTTACAGATACGCAGTATTTT. This encodes CASSFSGVVTDTQYF.

This clonotype was seen many times. V gene TRBV7-3 combines with J gene TRBJ2-1; TRBD1 aligns across 10 bases. The CDR3 covers 14 residues. Germline CDR1 and CDR2: SGHTA and FQGTGA. V gave up 5 bases and J gave up 10 bases; unmatched junction bases: 8. The CDR3 coding sequence is TGTGCCAGCAGCCCCGGGACAGGGGTTTGGGAGCAGTTCTTC. Its protein product is CASSPGTGVWEQFF.

This clonotype was counted ten times or more. The chain has TRBV20-1 and TRBJ1-2, with 9 bases fitting TRBD1. V was pared by 6 bases and J by 8 bases, with 7 bases of the junction left unmatched. This CDR3 is 12 amino acids long. CDR1 DFQATT and CDR2 SNEGSKA come from the germline V gene (reference sequence). For the CDR3, the DNA is TGCAGTGCCCAACAGGGGGCAAGAGGCTACACCTTC. It is translated as CSAQQGARGYTF.

This clonotype was found many times. V gene TRBV10-2 combines with J gene TRBJ2-3, with 9 bases that match TRBD1. Germline V CDR1 and CDR2: WSHSY, SAAADI. CDR3 length: 16 residues. V trimming: 2 bases; J trimming: 4 bases; junction bases outside the gene matches: 7. As DNA, the CDR3 is TGCGCCAGCAGTGAGGGGACAGGGTTGGGGGCAGATACGCAGTATTTT. The encoded protein is CASSEGTGLGADTQYF.

This chain links TRBV29-1 with TRBJ1-2; 11 bases agree with TRBD1. V lost 7 bases, J lost 2 bases, and 9 bases stayed unmatched. The CDR3 covers 15 residues. Germline assignment: CDR1 SQVTM and CDR2 ANQGSEA. The CDR3 nucleotides are TGCAGCGCGGACAGGGGGCTTGATAACAACTATGGCTACACCTTC. It translates to CSADRGLDNNYGYTF.

In its sample, this clonotype is medium-sized. The chain employs TRBV5-1 and TRBJ2-3; D is possibly TRBD1 or TRBD2 (5 bases each). CDR3 length: 15 amino acids. Trimming cost V 1 base and J 0 bases, with 9 bases left between them. Germline assignment: CDR1 SGHRS and CDR2 YFSETQ. The DNA for the CDR3 is TGCGCCAGCAGCTTGAACGGGGCTAGCACAGATACGCAGTATTTT. Translating gives CASSLNGASTDTQYF. Full variable domain (rest looked up from reference TRBV5-1 and TRBJ2-3): KAGVTQTPRYLIKTRGQQVTLSCSPISGHRSVSWYQQTPGQGLQFLFEYFSETQRNKGNFPGRFSGRQFSNSRSEMNVSTLELGDSALYLCASSLNGASTDTQYFGPGTRLTVL.

At least ten counts were recorded for this clonotype. The chain combines TRBV12-3 or TRBV12-4 with TRBJ2-2; D perhaps matches TRBD2 (6 bases). V was trimmed by 2 bases and J by 1 base, leaving 8 bases between them. The CDR3 is 15 amino acids. CDR3 residues: CASSLSGGNTGELFF. The CDR3 nucleotides read TGTGCCAGCAGTTTATCCGGGGGGAACACCGGGGAGCTGTTTTTT.

This clonotype was found many times. The chain links TRBV12-3 or TRBV12-4 to TRBJ1-6; tentatively, D is TRBD1 (5 bases). The V end lost 7 bases, the J end lost 10 bases, and 17 bases lay between the germline ends. The CDR3 spans 14 residues. The CDR3 DNA sequence: TGTGCCAGCACCCGGGGCGGAGAGGGGTCACCCCTCCACTTT. Residues: CASTRGGEGSPLHF.

By sample fraction, this clonotype is medium-sized. V is TRBV5-6 and J is TRBJ1-5; 9 positions agree with TRBD1. The CDR3 contains 15 residues. V was clipped by 3 bases and J by 4 bases; unmatched bases: 5. Germline values: CDR1 SGHDT, CDR2 YYEEEE. The CDR3 protein is CASSSGTGINQPQHF. CDR3 nucleotides: TGTGCCAGCAGCTCCGGGACAGGGATTAATCAGCCCCAGCATTTT.

In regard to this clonotype: A much more abundant neighbour one base away suggests this may be a read error. The chain employs TRBV18 and TRBJ1-4, with D perhaps matching TRBD1 (5 bases). Germline V gives CDR1 KGHSH, CDR2 LQKENI. Trimming removed 7 bases at V and 7 bases at J, with 16 bases between. CDR3 length equals 14 residues. This CDR3 reads CASLQQDRSEKLFF. CDR3 DNA: TGTGCCAGCTTACAACAGGACCGTAGTGAAAAACTGTTTTTT.

This clonotype showed up many times. The J gene is TRBJ1-1, the V gene TRBV6-2 or TRBV6-3; D might be TRBD1 (5 bases). This CDR3 comprises 12 residues. Trimming removed 4 bases at V and 7 bases at J, with 10 bases between. Germline V gives CDR1 MNHEY, CDR2 SVGEGT. The CDR3 loop reads CASSWTISEAFF. CDR3 coding DNA: TGTGCCAGCAGTTGGACAATTAGTGAAGCTTTCTTT.

At least ten counts were recorded for this clonotype. The genes are TRBV5-4 and TRBJ1-1; D is possibly TRBD1 (6 bases). CDR3 length: 14 amino acids. The germline V gene encodes CDR1 SGHNT and CDR2 YYREEE (reference sequence). V was trimmed by 0 bases and J by 0 bases, leaving 6 bases between them. DNA for the CDR3: TGTGCCAGCAGCTTGGGACAGGTGAACACTGAAGCTTTCTTT. It is translated as CASSLGQVNTEAFF.

This clonotype was observed many times. The CDR3 nucleotides are TGCGCCAGCAGCCAAGAACCGGGACAGACTAACACTGAAGCTTTCTTT. Encoded protein: CASSQEPGQTNTEAFF. The genes are TRBV4-3 and TRBJ1-1, with 7 bases fitting TRBD1. CDR1 and CDR2 from the germline V gene are LGHNA and YSLEER. The length of the CDR3 is 16 residues. V dropped 0 bases and J dropped 2; count of bases not matched to a gene: 6.

This clonotype was picked up many times. The chain employs TRBV7-9 and TRBJ2-1; D is possibly TRBD2 (6 bases). V was clipped by 3 bases and J by 6 bases, with 12 bases between them. This CDR3 is built from 14 residues. Germline values: CDR1 SEHNR, CDR2 FQNEAQ (reference sequence). CDR3 residues: CASSFSGVSNEQFF. CDR3 nucleotide sequence: TGTGCCAGCAGCTTTTCGGGGGTTAGCAATGAGCAGTTCTTC.

The sample holds many counts of this clonotype. The CDR3 nucleotides read TGCAGCGTTTCCGGGACAGGGAACTATGGCTACACCTTC. Translated: CSVSGTGNYGYTF. The chain uses TRBV29-1 and TRBJ1-2, with 9 bases that match TRBD1. Germline CDR1 is SQVTM and CDR2 is ANQGSEA. This CDR3 has 13 residues. V shed 5 bases, J shed 2 bases, and the junction held 3 bases outside the gene matches.

This clonotype was recorded many times. This sequence joins TRBV4-3 and TRBJ2-3; TRBD2 aligns across 11 bases. This CDR3 contains 17 residues. Germline assignment: CDR1 LGHNA and CDR2 YSLEER. Trimming took 2 bases from V and 6 from J; bases not matched to a gene: 10. Here the CDR3 DNA reads TGCGCCAGCAGCCAAACAAGGCTAGCGGGGGGCGGGGATACGCAGTATTTT. This codes for CASSQTRLAGGGDTQYF.

There are many counts of this clonotype. V usage is TRBV27 and J usage is TRBJ2-1; D remains ambiguous. This CDR3 is 13 amino acids long. V gave up 3 bases and J gave up 9 bases, with 12 bases separating them. Germline CDR1 is MNHEY and CDR2 is SMNVEV (reference sequence). CDR3 in amino acids: CASSFRRLGEQFF. DNA for the CDR3: TGTGCCAGCAGTTTCCGAAGATTAGGTGAGCAGTTCTTC.

By share, this clonotype counts as medium-sized. The chain carries TRBV9 and TRBJ1-2; 8 positions agree with TRBD1. V lost 0 bases, J lost 14 bases, and 15 bases stayed unmatched. Germline V gene lookup returns CDR1 SGDLS and CDR2 YYNGEE. The CDR3 is 15 residues long. The CDR3 protein is CASSVAASRTGGQTF. CDR3 in DNA: TGTGCCAGCAGCGTAGCGGCGAGTCGAACAGGGGGTCAAACCTTC.

V usage is TRBV20-1 and J usage is TRBJ1-2, with 10 bases fitting TRBD1. Germline loops: CDR1 DFQATT, CDR2 SNEGSKA (reference sequence). The CDR3 contains 13 residues. V dropped 5 bases and J dropped 6; count of bases not matched to a gene: 6. The CDR3, as DNA: TGCAGTGCTCGGGACAGGGGACCCGATGGCTACACCTTC. Residues: CSARDRGPDGYTF.

This clonotype was recorded at least ten times. The J gene is TRBJ2-7, the V gene TRBV6-5; no reliable D call. CDR1 is MNHEY, CDR2 SVGAGI, per germline. V was shortened by 6 bases and J by 2 bases, with 11 bases between the two germline ends. The CDR3 loop spans 13 amino acids. The CDR3 reads CASSLTYTYEQYF. DNA of the CDR3: TGTGCCAGCAGCTTGACTTATACCTACGAGCAGTACTTC.

This clonotype showed up many times. The chain links TRBV12-3 or TRBV12-4 to TRBJ2-1, with 7 bases lining up with TRBD1. Trimming removed 1 base from V and 3 bases from J; junction bases left unmatched: 3. CDR3 length: 15 residues. CDR3 protein: CASSLDRGHYNEQFF. As DNA, the CDR3 is TGTGCCAGCAGTTTAGACAGGGGTCACTACAATGAGCAGTTCTTC.